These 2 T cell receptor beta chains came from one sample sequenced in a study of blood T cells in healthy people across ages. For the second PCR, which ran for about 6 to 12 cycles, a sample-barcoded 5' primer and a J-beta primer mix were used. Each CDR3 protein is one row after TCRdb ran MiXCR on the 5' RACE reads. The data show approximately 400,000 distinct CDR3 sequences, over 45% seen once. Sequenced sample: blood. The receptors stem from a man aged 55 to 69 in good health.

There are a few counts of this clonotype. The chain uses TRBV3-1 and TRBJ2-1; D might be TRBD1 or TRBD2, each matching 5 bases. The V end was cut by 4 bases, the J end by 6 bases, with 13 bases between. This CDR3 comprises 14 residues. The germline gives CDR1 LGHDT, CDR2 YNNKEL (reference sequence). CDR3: CASSRQGRSNEQFF. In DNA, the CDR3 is TGTGCCAGCAGCCGCCAGGGACGGTCCAATGAGCAGTTCTTC.

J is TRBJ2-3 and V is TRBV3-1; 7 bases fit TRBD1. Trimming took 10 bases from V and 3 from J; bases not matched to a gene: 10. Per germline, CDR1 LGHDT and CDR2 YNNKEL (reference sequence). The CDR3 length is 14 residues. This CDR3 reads CATSDRAKTDTQYF. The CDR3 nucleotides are TGTGCCACCTCAGACAGGGCCAAAACAGATACGCAGTATTTT.